This T cell receptor (beta chain) is from a study of T cell clones after liver transplantation. Study summary: Liver transplant recipients had immunosuppression withdrawal attempted within 2 years. Tolerance: complete withdrawal held at least one year, liver enzymes staying within twice normal. General study points: Conclusions were preliminary, with small, heterogeneous patient groups.

Germline V lookup: CDR1 KGHSH, CDR2 LQKENI. The CDR3 spans 16 residues. J gave up 3 bases and V 2 bases, and 9 bases lay outside the gene matches. Thawed unstimulated PBMCs were FACS-sorted by CD3, CD4 and CD8 into two populations. On this clone: As yet, its antigen is unknown.

Sequencing was performed with immunoSEQ multiplex PCR; in TCRdb, only in-frame clones are kept and a portion is missing. This table holds around 75,000 clones, approximately 80% found once. This TCR was sampled from a human patient who received a liver transplant. Some of these T cells may belong to the graft donor. This sample comprised CD4+ T cells from blood, obtained less than 50 months after liver transplant. The rearrangement joins TRBV18 to TRBJ2-7, with TRBD1 identical over 8 bases. The CDR3 DNA sequence: TGTGCCAGCTCACCAGCGGCGGCAGGGGGCAGCTACGAGCAGTACTTC. The encoded protein is CASSPAAAGGSYEQYF.